What follows are 21 T cell receptor beta chains derived from one specimen sequenced in a study of blood T cell repertoires in COVID-19. Clones were sequenced by immunoSEQ multiplex PCR, and TCRdb holds only the in-frame ones, with some missing. Of some 74,000 clones listed, approximately 88% are singletons. Material for sequencing was peripheral blood. These receptors all stem from a man in his fifties with acute or convalescent COVID-19.

The chain couples TRBV28 to TRBJ2-6, with TRBD1 identical over 10 bases. CDR3 length equals 18 residues. In germline, CDR1 is MDHEN, CDR2 SYDVKM. V was pared by 4 bases and J by 1 base, with 7 bases of the junction left unmatched. The CDR3 sequence: CASSSGDRGLSGANVLTF. CDR3 DNA sequence: TGTGCCAGCAGTTCTGGGGACAGGGGTCTTTCTGGGGCCAACGTCCTGACTTTC.

The chain is built from TRBV18 and TRBJ1-2; D possibly corresponds to TRBD1 (6 bases). The CDR3 runs 16 residues. CDR1 is KGHSH and CDR2 is LQKENI in the germline V gene. The ends were cut back, 0 bases at V and 4 bases at J, with 15 bases in the middle. CDR3 in DNA: TGTGCCAGCTCACCACCTTCGGGGGGGCTAGGCTATGGCTACACCTTC. Translated, it gives CASSPPSGGLGYGYTF.

The rearrangement uses TRBV29-1 and TRBJ2-7, with 9 positions matching TRBD1. CDR3 length: 13 residues. J gave up 4 bases and V 6 bases, and 7 bases lay outside the gene matches. In germline, CDR1 is SQVTM, CDR2 ANQGSEA. Here the CDR3 DNA reads TGCAGCGTCGGACAGGGGAGTGTTTACGAGCAGTACTTC. It encodes CSVGQGSVYEQYF.

The chain is built from TRBV2 and TRBJ2-1; possible D gene TRBD1, 5 bases. The length of the CDR3 is 13 residues. Germline-derived CDR1 and CDR2 are SNHLY and FYNNEI. V was pared by 1 base and J by 5 bases, with 6 bases between. The CDR3 reads CASSEETDNEQFF. The CDR3 nucleotides read TGTGCCAGCAGTGAAGAGACAGACAATGAGCAGTTCTTC.

The rearrangement uses TRBV5-1 and TRBJ2-3; TRBD1 is a possible D gene (5 bases). Trimming removed 0 bases from V and 2 bases from J, with 7 bases in between. This CDR3 is built from 14 residues. Germline assignment: CDR1 SGHRS and CDR2 YFSETQ. This CDR3 reads CASSLGQNTDTQYF. In nucleotides, the CDR3 is TGCGCCAGCAGCTTGGGACAGAACACAGATACGCAGTATTTT. The full variable domain, its missing parts supplied by reference TRBV5-1 and TRBJ2-3, is KAGVTQTPRYLIKTRGQQVTLSCSPISGHRSVSWYQQTPGQGLQFLFEYFSETQRNKGNFPGRFSGRQFSNSRSEMNVSTLELGDSALYLCASSLGQNTDTQYFGPGTRLTVL.

The CDR3 DNA reads as TGTGCCAGCAGCCAAGATCGAGCGGGGGGGCCGGCCAAAAACATTCAGTACTTC. This sequence encodes CASSQDRAGGPAKNIQYF. The J gene is TRBJ2-4, the V gene TRBV4-2, with TRBD2 matching 10 bases. The CDR3 is 18 amino acids. The ends lost 0 bases at V and 1 base at J; junction bases unmatched: 6. Germline CDR1 and CDR2: LGHNA and YNFKEQ.

The V and J genes are TRBV10-3 and TRBJ2-7; D possibly corresponds to TRBD1 (6 bases). V was cut by 9 bases and J by 0 bases, with 12 bases left in between. Germline lookup yields CDR1 ENHRY and CDR2 SYGVKD. The CDR3 loop spans 13 amino acids. CDR3 in DNA: TGTGCCATTCAGGACAGTAGCTCCTACGAGCAGTACTTC. This translates into CAIQDSSSYEQYF.

CDR3 amino acids: CSVEQRDRGNTGELFF. CDR3 DNA sequence: TGCAGCGTTGAACAACGGGACAGGGGGAACACCGGGGAGCTGTTTTTT. J is TRBJ2-2 and V is TRBV29-1; the match to TRBD1 covers 10 bases. The trim removed 2 bases at V and 1 base at J, leaving 4 bases unmatched. CDR3 length: 16 amino acids. Looked up from germline, CDR1 is SQVTM and CDR2 is ANQGSEA.

There are a few counts of this clone. The V gene is TRBV5-1, the J gene TRBJ1-2; D perhaps matches TRBD1 (5 bases). This CDR3 has 13 residues. CDR1 is SGHRS, CDR2 YFSETQ, per germline. Trimming took 0 bases from V and 7 from J, leaving 10 bases between them. The CDR3 here is CASSLGAGSGYTF. CDR3 in DNA: TGCGCCAGCAGCTTGGGGGCAGGGTCTGGCTACACCTTC. Complete variable domain (other parts from reference TRBV5-1 and TRBJ1-2): KAGVTQTPRYLIKTRGQQVTLSCSPISGHRSVSWYQQTPGQGLQFLFEYFSETQRNKGNFPGRFSGRQFSNSRSEMNVSTLELGDSALYLCASSLGAGSGYTFGSGTRLTVV.

CDR3: CASSLSSGIAYEQYF. In DNA, the CDR3 is TGTGCCAGCAGCTTGTCGTCAGGGATCGCCTACGAGCAGTACTTC. The V call is TRBV5-6, the J call TRBJ2-7; D may be TRBD1 (5 bases). Germline V CDR1 and CDR2: SGHDT, YYEEEE. The germline V and J ends were trimmed by 1 base and 2 bases, with 13 bases remaining between them. CDR3 length: 15 amino acids.

The V call is TRBV12-3 or TRBV12-4, the J call TRBJ1-5, with a tentative D call TRBD1 (5 bases). This CDR3 comprises 12 residues. Trimming removed 10 bases from V and 4 bases from J, with 11 bases in between. In DNA, the CDR3 is TGTGCCACCCAGGGCGGTAATCAGCCCCAGCATTTT. Residues: CATQGGNQPQHF.

This sequence joins TRBV6-1 and TRBJ2-5, with TRBD1 identical over 7 bases. Germline CDR1 reads MNHNS; CDR2 reads SASEGT. CDR3 length: 14 residues. V shed 3 bases, J shed 4 bases, and the junction held 5 bases outside the gene matches. Here the CDR3 reads CASSEIQGSETQYF. CDR3 sequence (DNA): TGTGCCAGCAGTGAGATACAGGGGTCAGAGACCCAGTACTTC.

This clone was detected once. This chain uses TRBV18 with TRBJ1-1; a weak D match, TRBD1 (6 bases). The V gene lost 2 bases and the J gene lost 4 bases, with 14 bases spanning the gap. CDR3 length: 15 residues. Germline-derived CDR1 and CDR2 are KGHSH and LQKENI. CDR3 in amino acids: CASSPTRGDGTEAFF. The CDR3 DNA follows: TGTGCCAGCTCACCAACCAGGGGTGATGGCACTGAAGCTTTCTTT.

The rearrangement links TRBV24-1 to TRBJ1-5; the D gene is possibly TRBD1 (6 bases). The germline V gene has CDR1 KGHDR and CDR2 SFDVKD. The V end was cut by 4 bases, the J end by 9 bases, with 18 bases between. This CDR3 comprises 15 residues. The CDR3 region is CATSEGHHKIGPQHF. The CDR3 nucleotides are TGTGCCACCAGTGAGGGACACCACAAAATCGGGCCCCAGCATTTT.

CDR3 loop: CASSEDRRDNEKLFF. CDR3 bases: TGTGCCAGCAGCGAGGACAGGCGAGACAATGAAAAACTGTTTTTT. The chain is built from TRBV5-6 and TRBJ1-4; 7 bases map to TRBD1. This CDR3 has 15 amino acids. J was trimmed by 5 bases and V by 4 bases; bases with no gene match: 8. The V gene's germline CDR1 is SGHDT and CDR2 YYEEEE. Filled out from reference TRBV5-6 and TRBJ1-4, the complete variable domain reads DAGVTQSPTHLIKTRGQQVTLRCSPKSGHDTVSWYQQALGQGPQFIFQYYEEEERQRGNFPDRFSGHQFPNYSSELNVNALLLGDSALYLCASSEDRRDNEKLFFGSGTQLSVL.

J is TRBJ2-7 and V is TRBV11-2; the D gene is possibly TRBD1 (6 bases). The CDR3 consists of 14 residues. Germline V gene data show CDR1 as SGHAT and CDR2 as FQNNGV. V was trimmed by 5 bases and J by 0 bases, leaving 11 bases between them. CDR3 protein: CASSRDRSSYEQYF. CDR3 DNA: TGTGCCAGCAGCCGCGACAGGAGCTCCTACGAGCAGTACTTC. Using reference TRBV11-2 and TRBJ2-7 for the parts outside the CDR3, the full variable domain is EAGVAQSPRYKIIEKRQSVAFWCNPISGHATLYWYQQILGQGPKLLIQFQNNGVVDDSQLPKDRFSAERLKGVDSTLKIQPAKLEDSAVYLCASSRDRSSYEQYFGPGTRLTVT.

The chain joins TRBV7-9 to TRBJ1-6; D is ambiguous. V lost 5 bases and J 9 bases, leaving 14 bases between the germline ends. CDR3 length equals 14 residues. CDR1 SEHNR and CDR2 FQNEAQ come from the germline V gene (reference sequence). CDR3 amino acids: CASSTEASRSPLHF. The CDR3 DNA follows: TGTGCCAGCAGCACCGAGGCTTCACGTTCACCCCTCCACTTT.

V and J are TRBV5-1 and TRBJ1-4; D is unclear. Trimming left V 1 base short and J 5 bases short, with 6 bases between. This CDR3 region has 13 residues. Germline CDR1 reads SGHRS; CDR2 reads YFSETQ. CDR3 residues: CASSLIGNEKLFF. The CDR3 region has the DNA TGCGCCAGCAGCTTGATCGGGAATGAAAAACTGTTTTTT. The variable domain in full, with the rest retrieved from reference TRBV5-1 and TRBJ1-4, is KAGVTQTPRYLIKTRGQQVTLSCSPISGHRSVSWYQQTPGQGLQFLFEYFSETQRNKGNFPGRFSGRQFSNSRSEMNVSTLELGDSALYLCASSLIGNEKLFFGSGTQLSVL.

The chain recombines TRBV7-6 with TRBJ2-7; 7 nucleotides line up with TRBD2. CDR1 and CDR2 (germline): SGHVS, FNYEAQ. This CDR3 comprises 11 residues. CDR3 sequence reads: CASGRAYEQYF. The CDR3 nucleotides read TGTGCTTCGGGGAGGGCCTACGAGCAGTACTTC. Full variable domain (rest looked up from reference TRBV7-6 and TRBJ2-7): GAGVSQSPRYKVTKRGQDVALRCDPISGHVSLYWYRQALGQGPEFLTYFNYEAQQDKSGLPNDRFSAERPEGSISTLTIQRTEQRDSAMYRCASGRAYEQYFGPGTRLTVT.

V is TRBV18 and J is TRBJ1-2, with 7 bases fitting TRBD1. V was pared by 5 bases and J by 8 bases, with 8 bases of the junction left unmatched. Germline V lookup: CDR1 KGHSH, CDR2 LQKENI. CDR3 length: 13 residues. CDR3 nucleotide sequence: TGTGCCAGCTCAATCCGGGACAGCTTCGGCTACACCTTC. This sequence encodes CASSIRDSFGYTF. Full variable domain (rest looked up from reference TRBV18 and TRBJ1-2): NAGVMQNPRHLVRRRGQEARLRCSPMKGHSHVYWYRQLPEEGLKFMVYLQKENIIDESGMPKERFSAEFPKEGPSILRIQQVVRGDSAAYFCASSIRDSFGYTFGSGTRLTVV.

The chain couples TRBV6-1 to TRBJ2-5; TRBD1 agrees at 7 bases. The germline V gene encodes CDR1 MNHNS and CDR2 SASEGT. Trimming took 1 base from V and 0 from J; bases not matched to a gene: 11. The CDR3 spans 18 residues. The CDR3 nucleotides are TGTGCCAGCAGTGAAGGAGGGGGCTCTTTTGTGTACCAAGAGACCCAGTACTTC. Its translation: CASSEGGGSFVYQETQYF.